Below, one T cell receptor beta chain is given with its context. This clonotype was seen a few times. What this receptor recognizes is not known. No base quality values were provided; no much bigger clone lies one nucleotide off. Library generation was performed with PCR. The data were produced on an Illumina HiSeq 2500. TCR libraries were prepared with molecular barcoding, using unique molecular identifiers to normalize TCRbeta repertoire quantification. TCRdb trimmed the raw reads at Q25, called clones with MiXCR and kept productive beta chains. Every entry covers one CDR3 protein and lists the most common genes and DNA from its rows. This sample gives a few hundred thousand distinct CDR3 sequences in total; about a tenth of them show up just once. Around 7.5% of the sample is in the top ten clones. Reading the germline V gene gives CDR1 SGHRS and CDR2 YFSETQ. Trimmed from V: 5 bases; trimmed from J: 9 bases; junction bases lacking a gene match: 11. The CDR3 measures 15 amino acids from cysteine to phenylalanine. The read is trimmed to its CDR3 DNA, 45 bases read in frame from base 1.

Per the publication, the treatment or condition label means: allogeneic hematopoietic cell transplantation with graft depleted of TCRalphabeta T cells and CD19 B cells. The transplant recipients were children given TCRalphabeta/CD19-depleted allogeneic hematopoietic cell grafts. This entry belongs to a study of T-cell reconstitution after alpha-beta-depleted transplantation in children (dated by TCRdb to about 2016). Concerning the study at large: Using TCR repertoire profiling, the study followed T-cell immune reconstitution in a quantitative way in children after TCRalphabeta/CD19-depleted allogeneic hematopoietic cell transplantation. Study-level results and caveats: Over subsequent months, a decline in hyperexpanded clone frequencies was noted, and after one year, T-cell counts and TCRbeta diversity were mostly ascribed to newly produced T cells. The apparently early alphabetaT-cell count recovery about two months after transplant was reportedly dependent on only several hundred rapidly expanded clones derived from non-depleted graft cells. In some patients, the high TCRbeta diversity seen at day 60 was put down to recipient T cells and intrathymic progenitors that had survived conditioning.

The source is a boy under two years old with acute myeloid leukemia, due to receive a stem cell transplant. Sequenced here: PBMCs, sampled before TCRalphabeta/CD19-depleted stem cell transplant. This chain is built from TRBV5-1 and TRBJ2-1; 10 junctional bases match TRBD2. The CDR3 has the sequence CASRSQAGGGGEQFF. DNA sequence: TGCGCCAGCAGATCTCAAGCGGGGGGGGGCGGTGAGCAGTTCTTC.